These 13 T cell receptor beta chains were sequenced from one sample in a study of control samples from healthy donors and cancer patients. Sequencing was performed with immunoSEQ multiplex PCR; in TCRdb, only in-frame clones are kept and a portion is missing. The top ten hold less than 6% of the sample, which has 150,000 or so clones, 80% to 95% seen once. What was sequenced was blood. These receptors all come from a man between 18 and 29 years old in good health.

The rearrangement uses TRBV4-2 and TRBJ2-5; a possible D gene is TRBD1 (5 bases). With 1 base removed from V and 7 bases from J, the gap between germline ends came to 10 bases. CDR1 LGHNA and CDR2 YNFKEQ come from the germline V gene. The CDR3 sequence is 13 residues long. CDR3: CASSQGTTGTQYF. The CDR3 DNA reads TGTGCCAGCAGCCAAGGGACCACAGGGACCCAGTACTTC.

V and J are TRBV14 and TRBJ2-2; the match to TRBD1 covers 11 bases. Per germline, CDR1 SGHDN and CDR2 FVKESK. V lost 4 bases to trimming and J lost 5 bases; unmatched junction nucleotides: 3. This CDR3 is 15 amino acids long. Here the CDR3 reads CASSPGTGGTGELFF. In DNA, the CDR3 is TGTGCCAGCAGCCCAGGGACAGGGGGGACCGGGGAGCTGTTTTTT.

The chain combines TRBV7-2 with TRBJ2-1, with 15 positions matching TRBD2. With 7 bases clipped from V and 8 bases from J, the junction kept 9 bases outside the gene matches. In germline, CDR1 is SGHTA, CDR2 FQGNSA. The CDR3 length is 16 residues. The CDR3 DNA is TGTGCCAGCAACCCGGGACTAGCGGGGGGTAGTTATGAGCAGTTCTTC. Protein: CASNPGLAGGSYEQFF.

V usage is TRBV9 and J usage is TRBJ1-2; D possibly corresponds to TRBD1 (6 bases). The CDR3 consists of 15 residues. V was cut by 4 bases and J by 4 bases, with 17 bases left in between. Germline V lookup: CDR1 SGDLS, CDR2 YYNGEE. CDR3 DNA: TGTGCCAGCAGCTCCAGGACAGAAAGGGGCTATGGCTACACCTTC. It is translated as CASSSRTERGYGYTF.

The chain links TRBV5-1 to TRBJ1-1; possibly TRBD1 for D (6 bases). This CDR3 region has 14 residues. V lost 4 bases to trimming and J lost 1 base, with 11 bases between them. Germline V gene data show CDR1 as SGHRS and CDR2 as YFSETQ. CDR3 DNA: TGCGCCAGCAGCGGGAGGGGGGCGAACACTGAAGCTTTCTTT. Amino acid sequence: CASSGRGANTEAFF.

This chain connects TRBV3-1 (or the pseudogene TRBV3-2) to TRBJ2-2; D gene ambiguous. The germline V gene encodes CDR1 LGHDT and CDR2 YNNKEL (reference sequence). The CDR3 runs to 13 residues. V lost 3 bases, J lost 7 bases, and 9 bases lay in between. The CDR3 DNA is TGTGCCAGCAGCCAGGACCGGTTCGGGGAGCTGTTTTTT. Protein sequence: CASSQDRFGELFF.

The J gene is TRBJ2-1, the V gene TRBV7-9; D possibly matches TRBD1 or TRBD2 (5 bases each). V was trimmed by 0 bases and J by 7 bases, leaving 10 bases between them. The CDR3 covers 14 residues. CDR1 is SEHNR and CDR2 is FQNEAQ in the germline V gene (reference sequence). The CDR3 reads CASSLAGTANEQFF. In DNA, the CDR3 is TGTGCCAGCAGCTTAGCGGGGACGGCTAATGAGCAGTTCTTC.

The V and J genes are TRBV10-3 and TRBJ2-1; D may be TRBD1 or TRBD2 (5 bases each). The V gene lost 2 bases and the J gene lost 4 bases, with 12 bases spanning the gap. In germline, CDR1 is ENHRY, CDR2 SYGVKD. CDR3 length: 15 residues. The CDR3 loop is CAISEGDGRYNEQFF. In nucleotides, the CDR3 is TGTGCCATCAGTGAGGGGGACGGTCGGTACAATGAGCAGTTCTTC.

This clone was counted only a few times. The chain uses TRBV4-2 and TRBJ1-4, with 7 nucleotides matching TRBD1. The junction had 10 bases not matched to a gene; V was cut back by 1 base and J by 8 bases. The CDR3 sequence is 16 residues long. Germline lookup yields CDR1 LGHNA and CDR2 YNFKEQ. CDR3 in amino acids: CASSQGGGRGNEKLFF. The CDR3 DNA follows: TGTGCCAGCAGCCAAGGAGGGGGCAGGGGAAACGAAAAACTGTTTTTT.

The chain uses TRBV2 and TRBJ1-1; no firm D call. The CDR3 extends over 12 amino acids. Germline CDR1 reads SNHLY; CDR2 reads FYNNEI. Trimming took 4 bases from V and 7 from J, leaving 10 bases between them. CDR3 sequence: CASSVGPLEAFF. CDR3 in DNA: TGTGCCAGCAGTGTAGGGCCCCTTGAAGCTTTCTTT.

V is TRBV29-1 and J is TRBJ2-2; possibly TRBD1 or TRBD2 for D (5 bases each). Trimming removed 8 bases from V and 4 bases from J, with 14 bases in between. This CDR3 has 13 residues. CDR1 and CDR2 from the germline V gene are SQVTM and ANQGSEA. CDR3 DNA sequence: TGCAGCTCCGGGACGAGGGCCACCGGGGAGCTGTTTTTT. Its translation is CSSGTRATGELFF.

The chain recombines TRBV3-1 (or the pseudogene TRBV3-2) with TRBJ2-5; 7 bases agree with TRBD2. J lost 1 base, V lost 4 bases, and 9 bases had no gene match. Germline CDR1 reads LGHDT; CDR2 reads YNNKEL (reference sequence). The CDR3 sequence is 16 residues long. CDR3 coding DNA: TGTGCCAGCAGCCGAGCTGGTGGCGGGGGCCAAGAGACCCAGTACTTC. This sequence encodes CASSRAGGGGQETQYF.

The genes are TRBV10-3 and TRBJ1-5; no firm D call. The CDR3 loop spans 12 amino acids. Between the trimmed V and J ends, which lost 2 bases and 3 bases, there was a span of 2 bases. The germline V gene has CDR1 ENHRY and CDR2 SYGVKD. CDR3 residues: CAISEANQPQHF. In nucleotides, the CDR3 is TGTGCCATCAGTGAGGCCAATCAGCCCCAGCATTTT.